A selection of T cell receptor beta chains follows, all from one sample in a study of identical twins. In TCRdb, the 5' RACE reads were re-called with MiXCR into one record per CDR3 protein. The sample comprises roughly 720,000 distinct CDR3 sequences, 18% of which are singletons, and about an eighth rests with the top ten. In addition, the sample was reused for a study of T cells expressing NK-cell markers.

The sample taken for sequencing was PBMCs. Every receptor here comes from a woman under 30 in good health. Both conserved end residues are part of each CDR3. The order of the fields is V gene, CDR3 length, J gene, CDR3 protein.

>TRBV5-1|13|TRBJ2-7
CASSLGQNNEQYF
>TRBV20-1|15|TRBJ2-1
CSASPTSGGYNEQFF
>TRBV6-1|13|TRBJ1-1
CATRRGKNTEAFF
>TRBV6-1|13|TRBJ2-7
CASSLVRGGEQYF
>TRBV25-1|11|TRBJ2-7
CASSGHREQYF
>TRBV7-2|15|TRBJ2-7
CASSTSLAGGYEQYF
>TRBV12-3/TRBV12-4|15|TRBJ1-1
CASGTLGGVNTEAFF
>TRBV10-3|13|TRBJ2-3
CAIGTGTQDTQYF
>TRBV3-1|17|TRBJ2-3
CASSQWVAGHGTDTQYF
>TRBV12-3/TRBV12-4|18|TRBJ2-2
CASSRTSGILANTGELFF
>TRBV29-1|12|TRBJ1-1
CSGGQMNTEAFF
>TRBV10-3|13|TRBJ2-7
CAISEGPPYEQYF
>TRBV5-1|14|TRBJ2-1
CASSMGLAYNEQFF
>TRBV12-3/TRBV12-4|13|TRBJ2-1
CASRAGGYNEQFF
>TRBV13|18|TRBJ2-2
CASSLGRRTTTLSGELFF
>TRBV7-9|17|TRBJ1-5
CASSRHTGTKNNQPQHF
>TRBV27|15|TRBJ2-3
CASSLSEHRADTQYF
>TRBV21-1|15|TRBJ1-5
CASSKDTRVNQPQHF
>TRBV6-5|14|TRBJ1-2
CASSYSGKGYGYTF
>TRBV27|14|TRBJ2-7
CASSSGTGINEQYF
>TRBV9|14|TRBJ1-1
CASSVEAGNTEAFF
>TRBV18|14|TRBJ2-4
CASSYSGGKNIQYF
>TRBV14|14|TRBJ1-6
CASSQGAAYSPLHF
>TRBV12-3/TRBV12-4|12|TRBJ2-1
CASTPSGNEQFF
>TRBV10-3|15|TRBJ2-2
CAITRDPSNTGELFF
>TRBV12-3/TRBV12-4|15|TRBJ1-6
CASSPRPTGNSPLHF
>TRBV2|16|TRBJ2-3
CASSHDSILSTDTQYF
>TRBV12-3/TRBV12-4|16|TRBJ1-3
CASSMESFYSGNTIYF
>TRBV12-3/TRBV12-4|11|TRBJ2-7
CASRSGVEQYF
>TRBV27|12|TRBJ1-2
CASRTGLNGYTF
>TRBV6-5|15|TRBJ2-1
CASSLGLISNNEQFF
>TRBV7-2|16|TRBJ1-2
CASSLGAPRETGGYTF